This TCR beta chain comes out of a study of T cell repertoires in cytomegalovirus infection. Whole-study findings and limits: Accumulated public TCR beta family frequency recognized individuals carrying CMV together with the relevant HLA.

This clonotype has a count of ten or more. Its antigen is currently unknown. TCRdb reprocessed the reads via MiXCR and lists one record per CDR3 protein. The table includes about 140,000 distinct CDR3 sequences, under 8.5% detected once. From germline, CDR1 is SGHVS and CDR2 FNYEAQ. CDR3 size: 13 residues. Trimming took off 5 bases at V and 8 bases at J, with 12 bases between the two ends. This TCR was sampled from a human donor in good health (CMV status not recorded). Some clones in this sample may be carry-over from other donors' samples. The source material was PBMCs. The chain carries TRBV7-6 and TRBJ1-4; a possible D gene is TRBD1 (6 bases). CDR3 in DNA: TGTGCCAGCAGCCCCGGGACACACGAAAAACTGTTTTTT. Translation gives CASSPGTHEKLFF.